These 6 T cell receptor beta chains were all obtained from the same sample, sequenced in a study of T-cell reconstitution after alpha-beta-depleted transplantation in children. This sample's TCRbeta library carried unique molecular identifier barcodes. TCRdb processed the PCR reads anew with MiXCR; each CDR3 protein has one entry. The sample holds about 270,000 distinct CDR3 sequences, approximately 9.8% seen once. Sequencing used PBMCs from the stem cell graft donor, obtained from the stem cell graft. These receptors all stem from a human donor who donated a stem cell graft to a child with SCID.

A few counts support this clonotype. The rearrangement links TRBV6-1 to TRBJ1-5, with D possibly matching TRBD1 (5 bases). This CDR3 spans 14 amino acids. CDR1 MNHNS and CDR2 SASEGT come from the germline V gene. Trimming removed 6 bases from V and 3 bases from J, with 12 bases in between. The CDR3 bases are TGTGCCAGCAGGACAGCGGGGTCCAATCAGCCCCAGCATTTT. This gives the protein CASRTAGSNQPQHF.

The chain has TRBV12-3 or TRBV12-4 and TRBJ1-6; 7 bases map to TRBD1. The CDR3 loop spans 15 amino acids. The junction had 5 bases not matched to a gene; V was cut back by 2 bases and J by 7 bases. The CDR3 DNA follows: TGTGCCAGCAGTTTAAGCGCCAGGGGGAATTCACCCCTCCACTTT. It specifies CASSLSARGNSPLHF.

This clonotype was detected ten times or more. The chain carries TRBV7-8 and TRBJ1-4, with D unclear. CDR1 is SGHVS, CDR2 FQNEAQ, per germline. The CDR3 totals 18 residues. V was clipped by 4 bases and J by 7 bases, with 25 bases between them. The CDR3 DNA is TGTGCCAGCAGCTCCACCACAGCCGGGCTCCCGAGGCTTGAAAAACTGTTTTTT. It codes for CASSSTTAGLPRLEKLFF.

This clonotype was counted only a few times. This rearrangement joins TRBV12-3 or TRBV12-4 to TRBJ1-6; D perhaps matches TRBD1 (5 bases). The CDR3 has 15 residues. Between the trimmed V and J ends, which lost 2 bases and 7 bases, there was a span of 12 bases. The CDR3 DNA sequence: TGTGCCAGCAGTTTACTCGGGACCGGGAATTCACCCCTCCACTTT. It yields the protein CASSLLGTGNSPLHF.

DNA of the CDR3: TGCGCCAGCAGCCCGGACACTGGCTCCTACAATGAGCAGTTCTTC. This translates into CASSPDTGSYNEQFF. The J gene is TRBJ2-1, the V gene TRBV5-1; TRBD1 is a possible D gene (5 bases). Looked up from germline, CDR1 is SGHRS and CDR2 is YFSETQ. The V gene lost 4 bases and the J gene lost 0 bases, with 11 bases spanning the gap. This CDR3 has 15 residues.

This clonotype showed up just a few times. The chain carries TRBV29-1 and TRBJ1-3; the match to TRBD1 covers 7 bases. Germline CDR1 reads SQVTM; CDR2 reads ANQGSEA. CDR3 length equals 12 residues. Trimming took 5 bases from V and 3 from J; bases not matched to a gene: 1. The CDR3 loop is CSVTGVGNTIYF. DNA of the CDR3: TGCAGCGTTACAGGGGTTGGAAACACCATATATTTT.